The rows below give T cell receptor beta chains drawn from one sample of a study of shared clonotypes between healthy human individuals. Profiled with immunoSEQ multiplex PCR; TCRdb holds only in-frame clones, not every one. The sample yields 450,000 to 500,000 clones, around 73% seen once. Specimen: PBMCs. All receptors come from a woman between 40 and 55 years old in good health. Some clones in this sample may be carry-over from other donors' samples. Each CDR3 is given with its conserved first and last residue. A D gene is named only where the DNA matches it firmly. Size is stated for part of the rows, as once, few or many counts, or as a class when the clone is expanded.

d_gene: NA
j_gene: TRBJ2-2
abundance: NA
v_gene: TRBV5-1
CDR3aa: CASSPVFTGELFF
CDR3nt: TGCGCCAGCAGCCCAGTCTTCACCGGGGAGCTGTTTTTT

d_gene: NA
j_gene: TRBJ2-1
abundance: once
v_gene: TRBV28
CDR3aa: CASRDSYNEQFF
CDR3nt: TGTGCCAGCAGGGACTCCTACAATGAGCAGTTCTTC

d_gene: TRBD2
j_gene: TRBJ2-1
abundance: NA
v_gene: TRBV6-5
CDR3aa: CASSLGLAGNNEQFF
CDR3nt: TGTGCCAGCAGTTTAGGACTAGCAGGAAACAATGAGCAGTTCTTC

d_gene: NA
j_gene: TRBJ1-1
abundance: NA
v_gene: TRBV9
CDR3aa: CASSATGSTEAFF
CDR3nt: TGTGCCAGCAGCGCCACAGGGTCTACTGAAGCTTTCTTT

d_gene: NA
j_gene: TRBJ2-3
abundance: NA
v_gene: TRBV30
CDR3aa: CAWSTTGGTDTQYF
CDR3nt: TGTGCCTGGAGTACGACAGGAGGTACAGATACGCAGTATTTT

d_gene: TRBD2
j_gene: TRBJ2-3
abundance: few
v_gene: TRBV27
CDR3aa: CASGSGVGDTQYF
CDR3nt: TGTGCCAGCGGTAGCGGGGTTGGAGATACGCAGTATTTT

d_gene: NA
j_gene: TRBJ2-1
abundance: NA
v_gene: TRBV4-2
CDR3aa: CASSQELVPYNEQFF
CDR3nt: TGTGCCAGCAGCCAAGAACTAGTCCCCTACAATGAGCAGTTCTTC

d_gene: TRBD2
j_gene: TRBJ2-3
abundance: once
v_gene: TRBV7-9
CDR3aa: CASSSDVTSAADTQYF
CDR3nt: TGTGCCAGCAGCTCGGATGTAACTAGCGCTGCAGATACGCAGTATTTT

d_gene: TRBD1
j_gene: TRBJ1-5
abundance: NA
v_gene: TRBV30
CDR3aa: CAWKTPDRNQPQHF
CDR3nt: TGTGCCTGGAAGACCCCGGACAGGAACCAGCCCCAGCATTTT

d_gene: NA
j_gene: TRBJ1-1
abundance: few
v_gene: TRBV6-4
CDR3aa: CASSDHENTEAFF
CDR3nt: TGTGCCAGCAGCGACCACGAGAACACTGAAGCTTTCTTT

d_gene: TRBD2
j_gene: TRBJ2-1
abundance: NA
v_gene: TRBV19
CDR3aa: CASSISLAASYNEQFF
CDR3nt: TGTGCCAGTAGTATTAGCCTAGCGGCATCCTACAATGAGCAGTTCTTC

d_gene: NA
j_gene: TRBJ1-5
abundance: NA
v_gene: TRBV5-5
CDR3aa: CASSLEEVTGMSNQPQHF
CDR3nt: TGTGCCAGCAGCTTGGAGGAGGTTACGGGGATGAGCAATCAGCCCCAGCATTTT

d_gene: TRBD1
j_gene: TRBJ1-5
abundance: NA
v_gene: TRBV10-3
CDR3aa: CASSLRQGLEQPRHF
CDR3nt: TGTGCCAGCAGTCTCCGACAGGGTTTAGAACAGCCCCGGCATTTT

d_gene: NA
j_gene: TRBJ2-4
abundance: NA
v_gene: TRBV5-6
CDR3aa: CASSLPGSKNIQYF
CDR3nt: TGTGCCAGCAGCTTACCGGGGTCCAAAAACATTCAGTACTTC

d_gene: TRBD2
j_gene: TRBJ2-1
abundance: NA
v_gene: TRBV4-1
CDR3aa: CASSQVIAGVLGDEQFF
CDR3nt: TGCGCCAGCAGCCAAGTAATAGCGGGAGTCCTAGGGGATGAGCAGTTCTTC

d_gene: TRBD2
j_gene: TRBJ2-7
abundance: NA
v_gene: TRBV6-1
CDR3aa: CASSESASGNYEQYF
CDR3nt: TGTGCCAGCAGTGAATCGGCTAGCGGGAACTACGAGCAGTACTTC